This T cell receptor (beta chain) was documented in a study of beta chain features in type 1 diabetes. About the study: Age and gender were similar between patients and healthy donors, as were cell yields.

Findings and limits, study-wide: The study found that naive, central memory and Treg TCRB repertoires appeared more similar in patients than in healthy donors. Significant though moderate, a shortening of TCRB CDR3s appeared in all four CD4+ subsets of Type 1 diabetes patients.

The CDR3 contains 15 residues. The germline gives CDR1 SGHRS, CDR2 YFSETQ. Trimming left V 0 bases short and J 5 bases short, with 14 bases between. On this clone: Its specificity is not known.

Expressed TCRB transcripts got sequenced, as all isolated RNA was reverse transcribed. The repertoire was sequenced with immunoSEQ multiplex PCR; TCRdb's copy has only in-frame clones and lacks some. Of fewer than 300,000 clones in the sample, roughly 20% were seen once. Using CD45RO/CCR7/CD25/CD127/CD95/CD27, CD4+ naive, central memory, regulatory and stem cell-like memory cells were sorted. The sample consisted of naive CD4+ T cells from blood. This clonotype was sampled from a middle-aged woman with type 1 diabetes. V and J are TRBV5-1 and TRBJ2-5, with a tentative D call TRBD1 (5 bases). DNA for the CDR3: TGCGCCAGCAGCTTGGCCCCAGGGTCAGGGGAGACCCAGTACTTC. Amino acid sequence: CASSLAPGSGETQYF. Variable domain in full (rest from reference TRBV5-1 and TRBJ2-5): KAGVTQTPRYLIKTRGQQVTLSCSPISGHRSVSWYQQTPGQGLQFLFEYFSETQRNKGNFPGRFSGRQFSNSRSEMNVSTLELGDSALYLCASSLAPGSGETQYFGPGTRLLVL.